A selection of T cell receptor beta chains follows, all from one sample in a study of blood T cell repertoires in COVID-19. The method was immunoSEQ multiplex PCR; TCRdb's version includes in-frame clones alone and lacks a portion of them. In the table there are roughly 260,000 clones, 86% of which are singletons. Sample: peripheral blood. The receptors were gathered from a man aged 40-49 years who had recovered from COVID-19. CDR3s include the opening cysteine and the closing phenylalanine or tryptophan. D genes are given only for firm matches. Clone size, where shown, is once, few, many, or a class for clones that have expanded.

d_gene,abundance,j_gene,v_gene,CDR3aa,CDR3nt
-,-,TRBJ2-7,TRBV7-8,CASSSYRVPSYEQYF,TGTGCCAGCAGTTCTTACAGGGTGCCCTCCTACGAGCAGTACTTC
-,-,TRBJ1-6,TRBV10-2,CASSESGRGNSPLHF,TGCGCCAGCAGTGAATCGGGTCGGGGGAATTCACCCCTCCACTTT
TRBD2,-,TRBJ2-3,TRBV9,CASSAVAGTAGTQYF,TGTGCCAGCAGCGCCGTAGCGGGGACGGCGGGTACGCAGTATTTT
-,-,TRBJ2-7,TRBV6-5,CASSKTGLSGYEQYF,TGTGCCAGCAGCAAAACAGGGCTGTCGGGCTACGAGCAGTACTTC
TRBD1,-,TRBJ2-3,TRBV25-1,CASSWAPGQPTDTQYF,TGTGCCAGCAGTTGGGCCCCGGGACAGCCTACAGATACGCAGTATTTT
-,-,TRBJ1-2,TRBV27,CASSPSSDYGYTF,TGTGCCAGCAGTCCCTCCTCGGACTATGGCTACACCTTC
TRBD2,-,TRBJ2-5,TRBV7-2,CASSFRTSGGPETQYF,TGTGCCAGCAGCTTCAGGACTAGCGGGGGACCGGAGACCCAGTACTTC
-,once,TRBJ1-5,TRBV27,CASSLWPPSQHF,TGTGCCAGCAGTTTATGGCCCCCGTCCCAGCATTTT
-,-,TRBJ2-7,TRBV6-5,CASSYVPGHHYEQYF,TGTGCCAGCAGTTACGTCCCCGGACACCACTACGAGCAGTACTTC
TRBD2,-,TRBJ2-2,TRBV25-1,CASRGSSGIPANTGELFF,TGTGCCAGCAGGGGGTCTAGCGGGATACCCGCGAACACCGGGGAGCTGTTTTTT
TRBD2,-,TRBJ2-3,TRBV10-1,CATYLTGTSGRGADTQYF,TGCGCCACCTATCTAACTGGGACTAGCGGGAGAGGGGCAGATACGCAGTATTTT
TRBD1,-,TRBJ2-1,TRBV9,CASSGGQFEGSSYNEQFF,TGTGCCAGCAGCGGGGGACAGTTTGAAGGTAGCTCCTACAATGAGCAGTTCTTC
-,-,TRBJ1-5,TRBV5-6,CASSSTEVGMEAQHF,TGTGCCAGCAGCAGTACAGAGGTGGGGATGGAGGCCCAGCATTTT
-,few,TRBJ1-6,TRBV5-1,CASSLAGTPNSPLHF,TGCGCCAGCAGCTTGGCCGGGACACCCAATTCACCCCTCCACTTT
-,-,TRBJ1-4,TRBV27,CATLQGEKLFF,TGTGCCACCCTCCAGGGGGAAAAACTGTTTTTT
-,-,TRBJ2-3,TRBV18,CASSPEARGRQYF,TGTGCCAGCTCACCAGAGGCCAGGGGAAGGCAGTATTTT
TRBD2,-,TRBJ2-2,TRBV9,CASSGRLAGDTGELFF,TGTGCCAGCAGCGGAAGACTAGCGGGAGACACCGGGGAGCTGTTTTTT
-,-,TRBJ1-1,TRBV29-1,CSGLTEKAFF,TGCAGCGGCTTAACAGAGAAAGCTTTCTTT
TRBD1,-,TRBJ1-4,TRBV2,CASRLQGAREKLFF,TGTGCCAGCAGGCTACAGGGGGCACGTGAAAAACTGTTTTTT
TRBD1,few,TRBJ1-1,TRBV5-1,CASSLNGQGKYAFF,TGCGCCAGCAGCTTAAACGGACAGGGGAAGTACGCTTTCTTT
TRBD1,-,TRBJ2-4,TRBV19,CASSPDRALNIQYF,TGTGCCAGTAGTCCCGACAGGGCCCTAAACATTCAGTACTTC
TRBD2,-,TRBJ2-5,TRBV9,CASSVGLAGVEETQYF,TGTGCCAGCAGCGTGGGACTAGCGGGGGTCGAAGAGACCCAGTACTTC
-,-,TRBJ2-7,TRBV19,CASGEYEQYF,TGTGCCAGTGGAGAATACGAGCAGTACTTC
TRBD1,-,TRBJ1-1,TRBV10-2,CASSRGGQGDTEAFF,TGCGCCAGCTCAAGAGGGGGACAGGGGGACACTGAAGCTTTCTTT
TRBD2,-,TRBJ2-3,TRBV7-2,CASSSPPSGIGTDTQYF,TGTGCCAGCAGCTCCCCACCCAGCGGGATCGGGACAGATACGCAGTATTTT
TRBD1,-,TRBJ1-1,TRBV6-1,CASSDHRGVGAEAFF,TGTGCCAGCAGTGATCACAGGGGCGTTGGGGCTGAAGCTTTCTTT
TRBD2,-,TRBJ2-1,TRBV10-3,CAISESMAGEYNEQFF,TGTGCCATCAGTGAGTCGATGGCGGGGGAGTACAATGAGCAGTTCTTC
-,-,TRBJ2-3,TRBV10-1,CASSDPGADTQYF,TGCGCCAGCAGTGACCCAGGGGCAGATACGCAGTATTTT
-,-,TRBJ2-3,TRBV6-2/TRBV6-3,CASSYEGGVTDTQYF,TGTGCCAGCAGTTACGAAGGCGGGGTCACAGATACGCAGTATTTT
TRBD1,-,TRBJ2-1,TRBV7-2,CASSFTGTGLYNEQFF,TGTGCCAGCAGCTTTACCGGGACAGGGCTCTACAATGAGCAGTTCTTC